The present TCR beta chain was sequenced within a study of identical twins. This clonotype was recorded a few times. The cDNA had a unique molecular identifier and a template-switch universal primer site. TCRdb passed the 5' RACE reads through MiXCR, listing each CDR3 protein once. This table holds under 900,000 distinct CDR3 sequences, about 20% found once. CDR3 length: 12 amino acids. Trimming stripped 8 bases from V and 1 base from J, with 6 bases between. The germline gives CDR1 MNHEY, CDR2 SVGEGT. These data were also filed under a second study, of T cells expressing NK-cell markers. This second study says: Researchers got TCR beta repertoires out of sorted CD3+CD56+NKG2C+, CD3+CD56+NKG2C- and CD3+CD56-NKG2C+ T cells. Dominant NKG2C+ clonotype frequencies of roughly 1.0-7.0% of CD8+ T cells were measured in over five donors.

Specimen: PBMCs. This chain links TRBV6-2 or TRBV6-3 with TRBJ1-3; no clear D. The clonotype was recovered from a young woman in good health. CDR3 nucleotides: TGTGCCAGCCGTCCGTCTGGAAACACCATATATTTT. This gives the protein CASRPSGNTIYF.